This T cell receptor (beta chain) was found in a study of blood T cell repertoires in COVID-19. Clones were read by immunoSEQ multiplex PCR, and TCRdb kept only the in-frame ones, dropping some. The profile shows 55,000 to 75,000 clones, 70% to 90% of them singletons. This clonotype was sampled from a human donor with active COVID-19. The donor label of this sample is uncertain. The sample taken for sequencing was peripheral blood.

The CDR3 DNA sequence: TGTGCCAGCAGACGACCCGGGACACCCTACTCTGGGGCCAACGTCCTGACTTTC. It encodes CASRRPGTPYSGANVLTF. The J gene is TRBJ2-6, the V gene TRBV6-6; tentative D call: TRBD1 (6 bases). The V end was cut by 6 bases, the J end by 0 bases, with 18 bases between. CDR1 is MNHNY, CDR2 SVGAGI, per germline (reference sequence). The CDR3 is made up of 18 amino acids.